This TCR beta chain was sequenced during a study of shared clonotypes between healthy human individuals. Assay used: immunoSEQ multiplex PCR; TCRdb lists only in-frame clones, some missing. The table shows about 2.2 million clones, with around 95% occurring only once. Naive CD8 cells lacked CD45RO, underwent positive selection for CCR7 and left out terminally differentiated effector memory CD45RA+ cells. This CDR3 has 16 amino acids. The trim removed 6 bases at V and 7 bases at J, leaving 10 bases unmatched. Looked up from germline, CDR1 is SNHLY and CDR2 is FYNNEI. On this clone: Antigen unknown.

Whole-study findings and limits: An anticipated effect of sequencing depth on clonotype sharing among donors was recognized.

The chain uses TRBV2 and TRBJ2-1, with TRBD1 identical over 12 bases. Sequencing was done on a sample of naive CD8+ T cells from PBMCs. This clonotype originated in a man between 18 and 35 years old in good health. Some clones in this sample may be carry-over from other donors' samples. CDR3 in DNA: TGTGCCAGCAGACGAACCCGGGACAGGGGGCTTAATGAGCAGTTCTTC. Translation gives CASRRTRDRGLNEQFF.